This T cell receptor (beta chain) was recovered during a study of Ad26.COV2.S vaccination and SARS-CoV-2 variants. Whole-study context: Dosing was one shot or two shots 56 days apart. Study results and limitations: The TCR-based breadth and depth measures might underestimate overall T cell responses. Breadth, reportedly substantial, characterized the spike-specific CD8+ and CD4+ T cell responses after vaccination.

Sample treatment: around 19 received Ad26.COV2.S at low or high dose, single or two shots; about 5 received placebo; per-sample allocation not given. The investigators took samples on day 63 after the first vaccine or placebo injection. An Ad26 vector expressing Wuhan-strain SARS-CoV-2 spike served as the vaccine. This CDR3 spans 16 amino acids. V was clipped by 0 bases and J by 1 base, with 10 bases between them. Germline V gene lookup returns CDR1 LGHDT and CDR2 YNNKEL (reference sequence). This clone has only a few counts. Its target is not known. Sequenced by immunoSEQ multiplex PCR; TCRdb stores in-frame clones only, minus some. Among roughly 320,000 clones, around four fifths were seen once, and the ten largest hold approximately 2.1%.

The TCR sequence derives from a person between 18 and 65 years old who received the Ad26.COV2.S COVID-19 vaccine or a placebo. The rearrangement uses TRBV3-1 (or the pseudogene TRBV3-2) and TRBJ2-1, with a possible D match to TRBD2 (5 bases). Material: peripheral blood, obtained in a trial of Ad26.COV2.S vaccine versus placebo. In DNA, the CDR3 is TGTGCCAGCAGCCAAGAAGGCCAGCGGTCCTACAATGAGCAGTTCTTC. Amino acids: CASSQEGQRSYNEQFF.